Sequencing of this TCR beta chain was carried out in a study of blood T cell repertoires in COVID-19. About the study: Samples came from the United States, Italy and Spain, spanning acute and convalescent COVID-19. T cells, B-cell-depleted T cells, or PBMCs provided the cDNA or gDNA that served as material.

Germline CDR1 DFQATT, CDR2 SNEGSKA (reference sequence). This CDR3 spans 11 amino acids. Trimming removed 0 bases from V and 8 bases from J, with 7 bases in between. This clone has a single count. Original analysis: Reference gene primer amplification gave estimated nucleated cell counts. Only in-frame clones appear in the TCRdb table, and some are missing; sequencing was by immunoSEQ multiplex PCR. Clone size and the V and J calls come from that table; the DNA yielded D and trimming. In the table there are about 180,000 clones, approximately 80% of which are singletons. V is TRBV20-1 and J is TRBJ1-1; D call uncertain. Sequencing was carried out using peripheral blood. This sequence was found in a human donor in a cohort sampled during active COVID-19. The CDR3 bases are TGCAGTGCTAGAGAGGCCAGGGAAGCTTTCTTT. This codes for CSAREAREAFF.